These T cell receptor beta chains were read from a single sample in a study of blood T cells in healthy people across ages. TCRdb re-called the 5' RACE reads through MiXCR, storing one row per CDR3 protein. The repertoire holds about 1.5 million distinct CDR3 sequences, with 42% as singletons. Sequenced material: blood. The source is a young woman in good health. Each CDR3 is given with its conserved first and last residue. The order of the fields is D gene, J gene, clone size, V gene, CDR3 protein, CDR3 DNA. A D gene is named only where the DNA matches it firmly. Clone sizes are given selectively: once, few, many, or a class where the clone is expanded.

>TRBD1|TRBJ1-2|.|TRBV19
CASSISGTGNYGYTF
TGTGCCAGTAGTATATCCGGGACAGGCAACTATGGCTACACCTTC
>.|TRBJ2-7|.|TRBV7-2
CASSPSQRYEQYF
TGTGCCAGCAGCCCGAGCCAACGTTACGAGCAGTACTTC
>TRBD2|TRBJ2-1|.|TRBV20-1
CSARVLAGGPRNEQFF
TGCAGTGCTAGAGTCCTGGCGGGAGGGCCGCGCAATGAGCAGTTCTTC
>.|TRBJ2-1|.|TRBV9
CASSLCRIWAREQFF
TGTGCCAGCAGCCTGTGTAGGATTTGGGCTAGGGAGCAGTTCTTC
>TRBD2|TRBJ2-3|.|TRBV6-5
CASRAKREGQYF
TGTGCCAGCAGAGCCAAGCGGGAAGGGCAGTATTTT
>.|TRBJ2-1|.|TRBV10-2
CASEGQGHYNEQFF
TGCGCCAGCGAGGGGCAGGGACATTACAATGAGCAGTTCTTC
>.|TRBJ1-2|.|TRBV4-1
CASSQATDTGYTF
TGCGCCAGCAGCCAAGCTACAGACACTGGCTACACCTTC
>TRBD1|TRBJ1-4|.|TRBV6-5
CASRSTGDLNEKLFF
TGTGCCAGCCGATCAACAGGGGACCTTAATGAAAAACTGTTTTTT
>TRBD2|TRBJ2-1|.|TRBV6-4
CASSDLASGTYNEQFF
TGTGCCAGCAGTGACCTGGCTAGCGGGACCTACAATGAGCAGTTCTTC
>TRBD1|TRBJ2-5|.|TRBV20-1
CSARVGTGGQNEQYF
TGCAGTGCTAGAGTTGGGACAGGGGGCCAGAATGAGCAGTACTTC
>TRBD1|TRBJ1-1|few|TRBV20-1
CSAWTGNTEAFF
TGCAGTGCTTGGACAGGGAACACTGAAGCTTTCTTT
>TRBD2|TRBJ2-1|.|TRBV6-5
CASSYSGVAGGPIGNEQFF
TGTGCCAGCAGTTACTCCGGAGTAGCGGGAGGGCCTATCGGGAATGAGCAGTTCTTC
>TRBD1|TRBJ1-2|.|TRBV29-1
CSVTPGTGYGYTF
TGCAGCGTAACCCCCGGGACAGGCTATGGCTACACCTTC
>TRBD2|TRBJ2-7|.|TRBV5-6
CASSSGLAGGGYNEQYF
TGTGCCAGCAGCTCGGGACTAGCGGGAGGGGGCTACAATGAGCAGTACTTC
>.|TRBJ2-1|.|TRBV21-1
CASSKFEFLGGAKDGQFF
TGTGCCAGCAGCAAATTCGAATTCTTGGGGGGGGCCAAGGATGGGCAGTTCTTC
>.|TRBJ1-1|.|TRBV20-1
CSATRVDTEAFF
TGCAGTGCTACCAGGGTGGACACTGAAGCTTTCTTT
>TRBD1|TRBJ2-3|.|TRBV4-1
CASSHCPQGGTDTQYF
TGCGCCAGCAGCCACTGTCCTCAGGGGGGCACAGATACGCAGTATTTT
>.|TRBJ1-6|.|TRBV4-1
CTSSQDPQGGNSPLHF
TGCACCAGCAGCCAAGATCCGCAGGGTGGAAATTCACCCCTCCACTTT
>.|TRBJ2-3|.|TRBV12-3/TRBV12-4
CASSFPYDTQYF
TGTGCCAGCAGTTTCCCTTACGATACGCAGTATTTT
>.|TRBJ1-6|.|TRBV9
CASSGGRLDSPLHF
TGTGCCAGCAGCGGGGGACGGCTCGATTCACCCCTCCACTTT
>.|TRBJ1-5|.|TRBV20-1
CSAREGAGLNQPQHF
TGCAGTGCTAGGGAGGGCGCAGGACTGAATCAGCCCCAGCATTTT
>TRBD1|TRBJ2-7|few|TRBV7-2
CASSGTGTGNIYEQYF
TGTGCCAGCAGCGGCACCGGGACAGGGAACATCTACGAGCAGTACTTC
>.|TRBJ1-1|few|TRBV5-1
CASKDRIGNTEAFF
TGCGCCAGCAAGGATCGGATCGGGAACACTGAAGCTTTCTTT
>TRBD1|TRBJ2-5|.|TRBV2
CASSELGTGVGETQYF
TGTGCCAGCAGTGAACTTGGGACAGGGGTCGGAGAGACCCAGTACTTC
>.|TRBJ2-5|few|TRBV3-1
CASSQDLSRDYETQYF
TGTGCCAGCAGCCAAGATCTGTCTAGGGATTATGAGACCCAGTACTTC
>.|TRBJ2-5|few|TRBV14
CASSQDLGREETQYF
TGTGCCAGCAGCCAAGATCTCGGCAGAGAGGAGACCCAGTACTTC
>.|TRBJ2-1|.|TRBV4-2
CASSQEWIALTAGEQFF
TGTGCCAGCAGCCAAGAGTGGATAGCGCTAACCGCAGGGGAGCAGTTCTTC
>.|TRBJ2-2|few|TRBV14
CASTEGNTGELFF
TGTGCCAGCACGGAGGGGAACACCGGGGAGCTGTTTTTT
>.|TRBJ1-5|.|TRBV29-1
CSVELDRSQHF
TGCAGCGTTGAACTTGACAGGTCCCAGCATTTT
>TRBD1|TRBJ2-4|few|TRBV7-2
CASSSTGGLDIQYF
TGTGCCAGCAGCTCGACAGGGGGCTTGGACATTCAGTACTTC
>.|TRBJ2-7|once|TRBV10-3
CAISGSTGYEQYF
TGTGCCATCAGTGGGTCGACGGGATACGAGCAGTACTTC
>.|TRBJ1-2|.|TRBV27
CASSLSVSEGDYYGYTF
TGTGCCAGCAGTTTATCGGTGTCGGAGGGGGATTACTATGGCTACACCTTC
>.|TRBJ2-7|.|TRBV15
CATSRDRRTKGSEQYF
TGTGCCACCAGCAGAGATCGGAGGACTAAGGGGAGCGAGCAGTACTTC
>.|TRBJ2-2|.|TRBV5-6
CASSLGTDTGELFF
TGTGCCAGCAGCTTAGGGACCGACACCGGGGAGCTGTTTTTT
>.|TRBJ2-5|.|TRBV3-1
CASSQRLVGETQYF
TGTGCCAGCAGCCAGCGACTAGTGGGAGAGACCCAGTACTTC
>.|TRBJ2-5|few|TRBV12-3/TRBV12-4
CASSFSGLEWETQYF
TGTGCCAGCAGTTTTTCAGGGCTAGAGTGGGAGACCCAGTACTTC
>.|TRBJ2-1|.|TRBV5-1
CASSLPVRRVSYFHEQFF
TGCGCCAGCAGCTTGCCTGTCCGGCGGGTCAGTTATTTCCATGAGCAGTTCTTC
>TRBD2|TRBJ2-1|.|TRBV9
CASSVSGLAGSPVWWQFF
TGTGCCAGCAGCGTTTCGGGACTAGCGGGAAGCCCCGTTTGGTGGCAGTTCTTC
>TRBD2|TRBJ2-7|.|TRBV11-2
CASSLDPSGSVYEQYF
TGTGCCAGCAGCTTAGATCCAAGCGGGAGCGTCTACGAGCAGTACTTC
>.|TRBJ1-1|.|TRBV18
CASSPPSREEAFF
TGTGCCAGCTCACCACCATCCCGGGAGGAAGCTTTCTTT
>TRBD2|TRBJ2-2|once|TRBV2
CASSETVGLAVNTGELFF
TGTGCCAGCAGTGAGACCGTGGGACTAGCGGTGAACACCGGGGAGCTGTTTTTT
>.|TRBJ1-2|.|TRBV30
CAWSLLAGNYGYTF
TGTGCCTGGAGTCTGCTAGCGGGTAACTATGGCTACACCTTC
>.|TRBJ2-7|few|TRBV11-2
CASSATVPYEQYF
TGTGCCAGCAGCGCTACCGTTCCCTACGAGCAGTACTTC
>TRBD2|TRBJ2-7|.|TRBV4-1
CASSPSSGTKDNEQYF
TGCGCCAGCAGCCCAAGTAGCGGGACTAAGGACAATGAGCAGTACTTC
>.|TRBJ2-2|.|TRBV6-5
CASGQAGELFF
TGTGCCAGCGGGCAAGCCGGGGAGCTGTTTTTT
>TRBD1|TRBJ2-3|.|TRBV12-3/TRBV12-4
CASKPDRGTYTDTQYF
TGTGCCAGCAAACCCGACAGGGGGACTTACACAGATACGCAGTATTTT
>.|TRBJ1-2|.|TRBV3-1
CASSQGQVNYGYTF
TGTGCCAGCAGCCAAGGACAGGTGAACTATGGCTACACCTTC
>.|TRBJ2-7|few|TRBV12-5
CASGLEKAEQYF
TGTGCTAGTGGTTTGGAAAAAGCCGAGCAGTACTTC
>TRBD2|TRBJ2-1|few|TRBV5-1
CASSLALGLAGDLSYNEQFF
TGCGCCAGCAGCTTGGCCTTGGGGCTAGCGGGAGATCTCTCCTACAATGAGCAGTTCTTC
>TRBD2|TRBJ2-5|.|TRBV27
CASSLSPLAGDQGTQYF
TGTGCCAGCAGTTTATCCCCACTAGCGGGGGATCAAGGGACCCAGTACTTC
>.|TRBJ2-5|.|TRBV7-2
CASSVTNKGETQYF
TGTGCCAGCAGCGTGACCAACAAGGGAGAGACCCAGTACTTC
>TRBD2|TRBJ2-7|.|TRBV6-5
CASSTSGGPDEQYF
TGTGCCAGCAGTACCTCGGGAGGGCCGGACGAGCAGTACTTC
>.|TRBJ1-2|.|TRBV5-1
CASRVLNYGYTF
TGCGCCAGCAGAGTACTAAACTATGGCTACACCTTC
>.|TRBJ1-5|.|TRBV12-3/TRBV12-4
CASGAGLGNQPQHF
TGTGCCAGCGGTGCAGGGCTAGGAAATCAGCCCCAGCATTTT
>TRBD2|TRBJ2-1|few|TRBV3-1
CASSHLAGGLLGEQFF
TGTGCCAGCAGCCACTTAGCGGGGGGTCTTCTCGGTGAGCAGTTCTTC
>.|TRBJ2-1|.|TRBV7-2
CASSLAVYSYNEQFF
TGTGCCAGCAGCTTAGCGGTCTACTCCTACAATGAGCAGTTCTTC
>.|TRBJ1-1|many|TRBV12-3/TRBV12-4
CASSSSGVWGLEAFF
TGTGCCAGCAGTTCCTCCGGGGTTTGGGGTCTAGAAGCTTTCTTT
>.|TRBJ1-1|.|TRBV12-3/TRBV12-4
CASSFGFTSGNTEAFF
TGTGCCAGCAGTTTTGGCTTCACGTCAGGGAACACTGAAGCTTTCTTT
>.|TRBJ2-3|once|TRBV5-6
CASSLEEWGVQYF
TGTGCCAGCAGCTTGGAGGAGTGGGGCGTCCAGTATTTT
>TRBD2|TRBJ2-1|few|TRBV7-2
CASSLISGGAYEQFF
TGTGCCAGCAGCTTAATAAGCGGGGGGGCATATGAGCAGTTCTTC